The clone carrying this TCR beta chain was observed a handful of times. What it binds is unknown. This specimen comes from a study of regulatory T cells in long-lasting Graves disease. Findings and limits, study-wide: Newly diagnosed Graves' patients had higher TCR diversity than persistent ones. The study examined only peripheral blood, not thyroid tissue. Persistent patients shared some 2,900 public clonotypes among themselves. Newly diagnosed patients shared fewer, at more than 850.

The authors built TCR beta libraries using iRepertoire HTBI primers and Arm-PCR of CDR3 regions. TCRdb independently ran MiXCR on the multiplex PCR reads; one entry per CDR3 protein. Of some 470,000 distinct CDR3 sequences in the sample, 20% to 25% were seen once. Trimming removed 1 base at V and 4 bases at J, with 11 bases between. The CDR3 has 14 residues. Looked up from germline, CDR1 is LNHNV and CDR2 is YYDKDF (reference sequence). Documented time point: persistent/refractory GD, antithyroid drugs over 5 years with positive TRAb. PBMC-derived RNA was used for the TCR library. Graves' disease diagnosis relied on American Thyroid Association guidelines.

The sample in question was peripheral blood mononuclear cells (PBMCs), obtained when the disease was refractory, from a patient treated with antithyroid drugs. The chain combines TRBV15 with TRBJ2-7; TRBD2 might be the D (5 bases). This TCR was sampled from a female donor with Graves disease. In DNA form, the CDR3 reads TGTGCCACCAGCAGAGTATTTTCGGGGTACGAGCAGTACTTC. Translation: CATSRVFSGYEQYF.